These 32 T cell receptor beta chains originate from one sample sequenced in a study of cytomegalovirus exposure and HLA in healthy donors (TCRdb year 2017). To prepare the library, the immunoSEQ multiplex PCR assay was applied. The multiplex PCR relied on a mix of 60 forward primers for TCR Vbeta segments and 13 reverse primers for TCR Jbeta segments. The immuneACCESS repertoire file appears here via TCRdb, limited to in-frame rearrangements. These files lack a portion of the clones; in checked studies, under half of the deficit traces to unresolved V genes, and the cause of the others is not known. This sample has roughly 120,000 clones in its table, and less than 90% of those were observed once. Under 0.3% of the sample is taken by the ten largest. The material sequenced was PBMCs. The receptors shown here come from a man between 50 and 59 years old in good health and CMV-seronegative.

The J gene is TRBJ2-5, the V gene TRBV29-1; TRBD2 aligns across 9 bases. Germline trimming cut 7 bases from V and 1 base from J; bases unmatched to any gene: 4. CDR3 length: 13 residues. Germline CDR1 SQVTM, CDR2 ANQGSEA. The CDR3 loop reads CSATTSGQETQYF. The CDR3 DNA reads TGCAGCGCCACGACTAGCGGCCAAGAGACCCAGTACTTC. The whole variable domain, filled in from reference TRBV29-1 and TRBJ2-5, reads SAVISQKPSRDICQRGTSLTIQCQVDSQVTMMFWYRQQPGQSLTLIATANQGSEATYESGFVIDKFPISRPNLTFSTLTVSNMSPEDSSIYLCSATTSGQETQYFGPGTRLLVL.

Only one count was recorded for this clone. The chain uses TRBV10-3 and TRBJ1-5; D call uncertain. The CDR3 totals 15 residues. Looked up from germline, CDR1 is ENHRY and CDR2 is SYGVKD. V was clipped by 3 bases and J by 7 bases, with 16 bases between them. CDR3 in DNA: TGTGCCATCAGTGACCCCACCTCCGGGGTGCAGCCCCAGCATTTT. Translating it yields CAISDPTSGVQPQHF.

J is TRBJ2-7 and V is TRBV10-1, with D hard to call. CDR1 WNHNN and CDR2 SYGVQD come from the germline V gene (reference sequence). The V end lost 4 bases, the J end lost 9 bases, and 4 bases lay between the germline ends. The CDR3 loop spans 9 amino acids. The CDR3 is CASSGAQYF. CDR3 sequence (DNA): TGCGCCAGCAGTGGCGCGCAGTACTTC.

V gene TRBV9 combines with J gene TRBJ1-1, with D perhaps matching TRBD1 (6 bases). Trimming took off 1 base at V and 1 base at J, with 8 bases between the two ends. The CDR3 is 14 amino acids. Germline-derived CDR1 and CDR2 are SGDLS and YYNGEE. CDR3 sequence reads: CASSVPTGNTEAFF. DNA for the CDR3: TGTGCCAGCAGCGTACCGACAGGGAACACTGAAGCTTTCTTT.

The V gene is TRBV4-2, the J gene TRBJ2-3; tentatively, D is TRBD2 (6 bases). The CDR3 is made up of 18 amino acids. CDR1 and CDR2 from the germline V gene are LGHNA and YNFKEQ. V lost 1 base and J lost 4, with 21 bases in between. The CDR3 spells CASSQVGGLLDRADTQYF. The CDR3 DNA reads as TGTGCCAGCAGCCAAGTGGGAGGACTACTCGACCGGGCAGATACGCAGTATTTT.

The table lists this clone with a few counts. The rearrangement joins TRBV28 to TRBJ2-2; D is possibly TRBD2 (7 bases). The CDR3 sequence is 14 residues long. The V end lost 6 bases, the J end lost 7 bases, and 15 bases lay between the germline ends. Germline V lookup: CDR1 MDHEN, CDR2 SYDVKM. The CDR3 nucleotides read TGTGCCAGCAGGGCTACAGGGAGGGGCGGGGAGCTGTTTTTT. Its protein product is CASRATGRGGELFF.

The V and J genes are TRBV11-1 and TRBJ2-7; 7 bases map to TRBD1. Germline V gives CDR1 SGHAT, CDR2 FQDESV (reference sequence). The junction had 9 bases not matched to a gene; V was cut back by 3 bases and J by 1 base. This CDR3 is built from 16 residues. CDR3 sequence (DNA): TGTGCCAGCAGCTTCGGAGGTGGACAGGATTCCTACGAGCAGTACTTC. It specifies CASSFGGGQDSYEQYF. The full variable domain, rest sourced from reference TRBV11-1 and TRBJ2-7, is EAEVAQSPRYKITEKSQAVAFWCDPISGHATLYWYRQILGQGPELLVQFQDESVVDDSQLPKDRFSAERLKGVDSTLKIQPAELGDSAMYLCASSFGGGQDSYEQYFGPGTRLTVT.

This chain joins TRBV5-1 and TRBJ1-2, with D hard to call. The CDR3 has 13 residues. V was pared by 1 base and J by 4 bases, with 8 bases between. The germline V gene has CDR1 SGHRS and CDR2 YFSETQ. The CDR3 reads CASSLRSGYGYTF. The CDR3 bases are TGCGCCAGCAGCTTGCGCTCAGGCTATGGCTACACCTTC.

This clone occurred a few times. The chain uses TRBV29-1 and TRBJ1-4, with TRBD1 as a possible D gene (6 bases). Germline CDR1 SQVTM, CDR2 ANQGSEA. This CDR3 is built from 16 residues. The ends were cut back, 1 base at V and 3 bases at J, with 15 bases in the middle. Here the CDR3 reads CSVEGEGRGANEKLFF. In DNA form, the CDR3 reads TGCAGCGTTGAAGGGGAGGGGAGGGGGGCTAATGAAAAACTGTTTTTT.

A remark on this clone: At one of its ends the junction is not consistent with the germline gene, which may arise from a read error. This chain links TRBV4-3 with TRBJ2-7, with TRBD2 identical over 10 bases. This CDR3 is 16 amino acids long. Germline V gives CDR1 LGHNA, CDR2 YSLEER. The CDR3 DNA follows: TGCGCCCGCAGCCAAGACCCCCTAGCGGGAGCGCGGGAGCAGTACTTC. As protein: CARSQDPLAGAREQYF.

The sample holds one count of this clone. The gene calls are TRBV7-2 and TRBJ1-5, with 9 bases matching TRBD1. Trimming took 5 bases from V and 7 from J; bases not matched to a gene: 6. This CDR3 comprises 14 residues. In germline, CDR1 is SGHTA, CDR2 FQGNSA. The CDR3: CASSDRGSKQPQHF. CDR3 nucleotide sequence: TGTGCCAGCAGCGACAGGGGGTCGAAGCAGCCCCAGCATTTT.

The chain joins TRBV19 to TRBJ1-5, with TRBD1 matching over 10 bases. This CDR3 is built from 13 residues. CDR1 is LNHDA, CDR2 SQIVND, per germline (reference sequence). J was trimmed by 8 bases and V by 6 bases; bases with no gene match: 4. This CDR3 reads CASSDRGREPQHF. In DNA, the CDR3 is TGTGCCAGTAGCGACAGGGGGCGCGAGCCCCAGCATTTT.

V usage is TRBV5-6 and J usage is TRBJ1-2, with D possibly being TRBD1 (5 bases). This CDR3 region has 14 residues. CDR1 and CDR2 from the germline V gene are SGHDT and YYEEEE. V lost 0 bases, J lost 2 bases, and 8 bases lay in between. The CDR3 loop is CASSLGQLNYGYTF. DNA for the CDR3: TGTGCCAGCAGCTTGGGACAGTTGAACTATGGCTACACCTTC. Combining the CDR3 with reference TRBV5-6 and TRBJ1-2 gives the whole variable domain DAGVTQSPTHLIKTRGQQVTLRCSPKSGHDTVSWYQQALGQGPQFIFQYYEEEERQRGNFPDRFSGHQFPNYSSELNVNALLLGDSALYLCASSLGQLNYGYTFGSGTRLTVV.

The rearrangement uses TRBV9 and TRBJ1-4, with 9 bases aligning to TRBD1. V was pared by 6 bases and J by 3 bases, with 3 bases of the junction left unmatched. The germline CDR1 and CDR2 sequences are SGDLS and YYNGEE. CDR3 length equals 14 residues. As DNA, the CDR3 is TGTGCCAGCACCACAGGGGGCCCTAATGAAAAACTGTTTTTT. Amino acid sequence: CASTTGGPNEKLFF.

The rearrangement links TRBV7-3 to TRBJ2-7; no firm D call. CDR1 is SGHTA, CDR2 FQGTGA, per germline. With 2 bases removed from V and 2 bases from J, the gap between germline ends came to 10 bases. The CDR3 has 14 residues. The CDR3 region has the DNA TGTGCCAGCAGCTTAGGTGGCAGTACCTACGAGCAGTACTTC. This gives the protein CASSLGGSTYEQYF.

This clone was recorded once. The J gene is TRBJ1-4, the V gene TRBV10-3, with a possible D match to TRBD1 (6 bases). V was pared by 3 bases and J by 8 bases, with 13 bases between. The CDR3 consists of 14 residues. Germline CDR1 is ENHRY and CDR2 is SYGVKD. CDR3 DNA: TGTGCCATCAGTGACCTGGGGGCGCGGGAAAAACTGTTTTTT. It yields the protein CAISDLGAREKLFF.

The chain couples TRBV28 to TRBJ2-2, with 7 bases identical to TRBD1. The CDR3 extends over 15 amino acids. With 6 bases clipped from V and 0 bases from J, the junction kept 4 bases outside the gene matches. The germline gives CDR1 MDHEN, CDR2 SYDVKM. CDR3 DNA sequence: TGTGCCAGCAGCTCCGGGACAGCGAACACCGGGGAGCTGTTTTTT. Residues: CASSSGTANTGELFF.

The V and J genes are TRBV5-4 and TRBJ2-3, with TRBD2 matching over 12 bases. Trimming removed 0 bases from V and 0 bases from J; junction bases left unmatched: 8. Germline assignment: CDR1 SGHNT and CDR2 YYREEE (reference sequence). The CDR3 is made up of 19 amino acids. The CDR3 DNA reads as TGTGCCAGCAGCTTGGTAGGACTAGCGGGGTGGGCTAGCACAGATACGCAGTATTTT. Amino acids: CASSLVGLAGWASTDTQYF.

This clone showed up just once. Relative to the germline gene, one junction end is altered; a read error may explain this. The CDR3 nucleotides are TGTTCCAGCAGACTAATGGAGGGACAGGGGGCGCGTGGCTACACCTTC. Translated, it gives CSSRLMEGQGARGYTF. This chain connects TRBV7-9 to TRBJ1-2, with 12 nucleotides matching TRBD1. This CDR3 comprises 16 residues. Germline V gene data show CDR1 as SEHNR and CDR2 as FQNEAQ (reference sequence).

The chain recombines TRBV5-1 with TRBJ1-1; TRBD1 aligns across 7 bases. Per germline, CDR1 SGHRS and CDR2 YFSETQ. CDR3 size: 16 residues. The V and J ends lost 4 bases and 8 bases, in that order; junction bases with no gene match: 17. The CDR3 reads CASSHTGVVGGFEAFF. CDR3 bases: TGCGCCAGCAGCCATACAGGGGTTGTCGGTGGCTTCGAAGCTTTCTTT.

The chain joins TRBV4-2 to TRBJ2-7; possible D gene TRBD2, 6 bases. The V end lost 3 bases, the J end lost 0 bases, and 12 bases lay between the germline ends. The CDR3 is 15 residues long. Germline CDR1 is LGHNA and CDR2 is YNFKEQ. The CDR3 is CASSQRTGDSYEQYF. CDR3 DNA: TGTGCCAGCAGCCAGCGGACGGGGGACTCCTACGAGCAGTACTTC.

This clone appeared a single time. V usage is TRBV27 and J usage is TRBJ2-7, with TRBD2 identical over 11 bases. Looked up from germline, CDR1 is MNHEY and CDR2 is SMNVEV (reference sequence). The CDR3 loop spans 17 amino acids. The V segment lost 5 bases and the J segment 4 bases; nucleotides outside the gene matches: 13. The CDR3 coding sequence is TGTGCCAGCAGTGTCTTCCCTGGGACTAGCGGAGGGTACGAGCAGTACTTC. Translated, it gives CASSVFPGTSGGYEQYF.

This chain uses TRBV29-1 with TRBJ2-1, with D tentatively TRBD2 (6 bases). Trimming stripped 4 bases from V and 0 bases from J, with 25 bases between. Germline V gene sequence: CDR1 SQVTM, CDR2 ANQGSEA. This CDR3 contains 19 residues. The CDR3 region has the DNA TGCAGCGTTGGGGGTGGCAGGGAGGAGACTTTAAGCTCCTACAATGAGCAGTTCTTC. Its protein is CSVGGGREETLSSYNEQFF.

This rearrangement joins TRBV7-2 to TRBJ2-5, with D possibly TRBD2 on 6 matching bases. The J call is doubtful: the DNA matches TRBJ2-7 better. The CDR3 consists of 14 residues. Germline assignment: CDR1 SGHTA and CDR2 FQGNSA. The CDR3 loop reads CASSQLASSYEQYF. The DNA of the CDR3 is TGTGCCAGCAGCCAGCTAGCGAGCTCCTACGAGCAGTACTTC.

The V gene is TRBV6-1, the J gene TRBJ2-1, with D unresolved. Trimming removed 0 bases at V and 4 bases at J, with 7 bases between. Germline V gene lookup returns CDR1 MNHNS and CDR2 SASEGT. This CDR3 has 14 amino acids. DNA for the CDR3: TGTGCCAGCAGTGAAGCATCTCCTTACAATGAGCAGTTCTTC. Residues: CASSEASPYNEQFF.

V gene TRBV4-1 combines with J gene TRBJ1-3; 8 nucleotides line up with TRBD1. The CDR3 has 16 residues. In germline, CDR1 is MGHRA, CDR2 YSYEKL. With V trimmed by 1 base and J by 1 base, 3 bases remained unmatched. CDR3 region: CASSQGGQASGNTIYF. Written as DNA, the CDR3 is TGCGCCAGCAGCCAAGGGGGACAGGCTTCTGGAAACACCATATATTTT.

V gene TRBV28 combines with J gene TRBJ2-7; 8 bases are a match to TRBD2. The junction had 10 bases not matched to a gene; V was cut back by 4 bases and J by 5 bases. The CDR3 consists of 15 residues. CDR1 and CDR2 from the germline V gene are MDHEN and SYDVKM. CDR3 coding DNA: TGTGCCAGCAGTTCCACAGTAGCGGGATGGAACGAGCAGTACTTC. Translating it yields CASSSTVAGWNEQYF. The whole variable domain, filled in from reference TRBV28 and TRBJ2-7, reads DVKVTQSSRYLVKRTGEKVFLECVQDMDHENMFWYRQDPGLGLRLIYFSYDVKMKEKGDIPEGYSVSREKKERFSLILESASTNQTSMYLCASSSTVAGWNEQYFGPGTRLTVT.

In its sample, this clone was seen once. The gene calls are TRBV15 and TRBJ2-2, with D perhaps matching TRBD1 (5 bases). The V gene's germline CDR1 is LNHNV and CDR2 YYDKDF (reference sequence). The CDR3 contains 12 residues. V lost 8 bases to trimming and J lost 2 bases, with 6 bases between them. CDR3 region: CATWGNTGELFF. Here the CDR3 DNA reads TGTGCCACCTGGGGCAACACCGGGGAGCTGTTTTTT. Complete variable domain (other parts from reference TRBV15 and TRBJ2-2): DAMVIQNPRYQVTQFGKPVTLSCSQTLNHNVMYWYQQKSSQAPKLLFHYYDKDFNNEADTPDNFQSRRPNTSFCFLDIRSPGLGDTAMYLCATWGNTGELFFGEGSRLTVL.

This clone is a singleton in its sample. The chain joins TRBV5-8 to TRBJ2-7; 12 nucleotides match TRBD1. The V gene's germline CDR1 is SGHTS and CDR2 YDEGEE. The V and J ends lost 4 bases and 12 bases, in that order; junction bases with no gene match: 11. The CDR3 spans 14 residues. The CDR3 region has the DNA TGTGCCAGCAGCCCCGGGACAGGGGGCGATTTCCTGTACTTC. Its translation: CASSPGTGGDFLYF.

This sequence joins TRBV4-3 and TRBJ1-2; no definite D call. The CDR3 consists of 13 residues. Trimming stripped 0 bases from V and 8 bases from J, with 10 bases between. Germline V CDR1 and CDR2: LGHNA, YSLEER. CDR3 sequence reads: CASSQDRHNGYTF. The CDR3 coding sequence is TGCGCCAGCAGCCAAGATCGACATAACGGCTACACCTTC.

This clone was picked up a small number of times. CDR3 region: CASSSPEVGNTIYF. DNA for the CDR3: TGTGCCAGCAGCTCCCCCGAGGTTGGAAACACCATATATTTT. V gene TRBV7-2 combines with J gene TRBJ1-3; D not resolved. Germline V lookup: CDR1 SGHTA, CDR2 FQGNSA. V was trimmed by 4 bases and J by 3 bases, leaving 10 bases between them. The CDR3 is 14 amino acids.

The chain couples TRBV6-5 to TRBJ1-5; 7 nucleotides line up with TRBD1. Germline trimming cut 7 bases from V and 3 bases from J; bases unmatched to any gene: 9. Germline V gene sequence: CDR1 MNHEY, CDR2 SVGAGI. The CDR3 runs 15 residues. The CDR3 reads CASKLSGTDNQPQHF. The CDR3 coding sequence is TGTGCCAGCAAACTCTCCGGGACAGACAATCAGCCCCAGCATTTT.